This TCR beta chain was identified during a study of Ad26.COV2.S vaccination and SARS-CoV-2 variants. Study-level information: Once, or twice with 56 days between doses, Ad26.COV2.S was given intramuscularly. General study results and limits: Vaccine recipients surpassed placebo recipients in spike-specific TCR breadth.

The treatment was: some 20 received Ad26.COV2.S at low or high dose, single or two shots; 5 received placebo; per-sample allocation not given. Each sample was drawn 63 days after the first injection (of vaccine or placebo). In its sample, this clone was seen once. The antigen is not known. Trimming removed 10 bases at V and 3 bases at J, with 19 bases between. CDR1 and CDR2 (germline): MNHEY, SVGAGI. This CDR3 spans 15 amino acids. The data were produced by immunoSEQ multiplex PCR, yet TCRdb's version contains in-frame clones alone and is incomplete. The sample yields roughly 400,000 clones, roughly 90% seen once.

The source material was peripheral blood, sampled in a trial of Ad26.COV2.S vaccine versus placebo. The gene calls are TRBV6-5 and TRBJ2-1, with D possibly being TRBD1 (6 bases). The sequence was collected from a person aged 18-60 years who received the Ad26.COV2.S COVID-19 vaccine or a placebo. The CDR3 region has the DNA TGTGCCACCTGGGGGCCCGGTAAGGTCTACAATGAGCAGTTCTTC. Amino acids: CATWGPGKVYNEQFF.